The entry below gives a single T cell receptor beta chain sequence along with its context. The source of the sample is a study of blood T cell repertoires in COVID-19. Germline CDR1 LGHDT, CDR2 YNNKEL (reference sequence). V gave up 0 bases and J gave up 8 bases, with 10 bases separating them. The CDR3 totals 13 residues. Clones were sequenced by immunoSEQ multiplex PCR, and TCRdb holds only the in-frame ones, with some missing. The sample lists about 87,000 clones; approximately 86% were seen once. The sequenced sample consisted of peripheral blood. The clonotype comes from a man in his forties with acute or convalescent COVID-19. V usage is TRBV3-1 (or the pseudogene TRBV3-2) and J usage is TRBJ1-2, with D possibly being TRBD1 (5 bases). The CDR3 is CASSQEGRGGYTF. The CDR3 DNA reads TGTGCCAGCAGCCAAGAGGGGCGAGGCGGCTACACCTTC.